This TCR beta chain was obtained from a study of shared clonotypes between healthy human individuals. Whole-study context: The donor group consisted of two women and three men, aged 18 to 49.

Sequencing was at deep level. Under the authors' procedure: ImmunoSEQ gave junction-only sequences without quality scores, so filtering differed. Profiling relied on immunoSEQ multiplex PCR, and the TCRdb table lists in-frame clones only, not all of them. D and trimming come from the DNA, and the V and J calls and clone size come from that table. This table has around 530,000 clones, around 76% appearing once. This clone was found a few times. This CDR3 comprises 13 residues. V lost 7 bases, J lost 2 bases, and 4 bases stayed unmatched. Germline V gives CDR1 SQVTM, CDR2 ANQGSEA. This clonotype originated in a woman between 40 and 55 years old in good health. Some clones in this sample may be carry-over from other donors' samples. The chain links TRBV29-1 to TRBJ2-2, with TRBD1 matching over 7 bases. The source material was PBMCs. In DNA form, the CDR3 reads TGCAGCGGAAGGGGGCGAAACACCGGGGAGCTGTTTTTT. This sequence encodes CSGRGRNTGELFF.